Shown below are 31 T cell receptor beta chains from a single sample sequenced in a study of CD8+ T cells in alopecia areata. RNA, once extracted, was reverse transcribed into cDNA for use as the sequencing template. Repertoires were generated with immunoSEQ multiplex PCR, while TCRdb's copy carries only in-frame clones and drops some. The sample includes more than 150,000 clones, around 56% seen only once; the top ten take approximately 3.3%. Noted treatment: oral pan-JAK inhibitor, 5-10 mg twice daily. Material: CD4+ T cells sorted from blood, obtained at week 4, from a patient treated with tofacitinib. These receptors originate from a human donor with alopecia areata.

The chain has TRBV7-8 and TRBJ1-1; TRBD1 might be the D (5 bases). The length of the CDR3 is 14 residues. With 6 bases removed from V and 8 bases from J, the gap between germline ends came to 19 bases. In germline, CDR1 is SGHVS, CDR2 FQNEAQ. CDR3 DNA: TGTGCCAGCAGTCGGAGGGACGGTGCTCGAGAAGCTTTCTTT. Protein sequence: CASSRRDGAREAFF.

The chain has TRBV6-5 and TRBJ1-1; D call uncertain. V was pared by 4 bases and J by 2 bases, with 11 bases between. The CDR3 sequence is 14 residues long. Germline V gene lookup returns CDR1 MNHEY and CDR2 SVGAGI. The CDR3 reads CASSSRPDNTEAFF. The CDR3 DNA sequence: TGTGCCAGCAGTTCTCGTCCTGACAACACTGAAGCTTTCTTT.

This clone was observed once. Sequence at one end of the junction differs from germline and may be a read error. V and J are TRBV4-1 and TRBJ1-2; no reliable D call. CDR1 MGHRA and CDR2 YSYEKL come from the germline V gene. This CDR3 region has 14 residues. The CDR3 sequence is CASRQAVANYGYTF. Here the CDR3 DNA reads TGCGCCAGCAGGCAAGCGGTAGCTAACTATGGCTACACCTTC.

This chain joins TRBV5-4 and TRBJ1-1; D gene ambiguous. Per the germline V gene, CDR1 is SGHNT and CDR2 is YYREEE (reference sequence). V lost 2 bases, J lost 3 bases, and 8 bases lay in between. This CDR3 comprises 13 residues. The CDR3 loop is CASSFRRDTEAFF. CDR3 nucleotide sequence: TGTGCCAGCAGCTTTAGGAGGGACACTGAAGCTTTCTTT.

This clone was counted a few times. The chain joins TRBV6-6 to TRBJ2-3; TRBD2 is a possible D gene (6 bases). The V gene's germline CDR1 is MNHNY and CDR2 SVGAGI (reference sequence). The CDR3 length is 14 residues. Deletions cut 6 bases from V and 0 bases from J, with 10 bases between. For the CDR3, the DNA is TGTGCCAGCAGGCCTCGGGGGAGCACAGATACGCAGTATTTT. Encoded protein: CASRPRGSTDTQYF.

This chain joins TRBV5-1 and TRBJ1-1; the D is unclear. In germline, CDR1 is SGHRS, CDR2 YFSETQ. Trimming shortened V by 4 bases and J by 4 bases, and 11 bases separated the two germline ends. This CDR3 has 13 residues. The CDR3 DNA reads as TGCGCCAGCAGCACCGTCCTGGGCACTGAAGCTTTCTTT. Translating gives CASSTVLGTEAFF.

V usage is TRBV4-1 and J usage is TRBJ1-6, with D perhaps TRBD1 (6 bases). From germline, CDR1 is MGHRA and CDR2 YSYEKL. CDR3 size: 18 residues. V dropped 1 base and J dropped 1 base, with 14 bases sitting between them. The DNA for the CDR3 is TGCGCCAGCAGCCAAGTTCTACAGGGTGGTTCCTATAATTCACCCCTCCACTTT. The encoded protein is CASSQVLQGGSYNSPLHF.

In regard to this clone: This same CDR3 is encoded by further DNA sequences in the sample. The genes are TRBV30 and TRBJ2-1; D not resolved. The CDR3 loop spans 11 amino acids. Germline loops: CDR1 GTSNPN, CDR2 SVGIG (reference sequence). With 0 bases removed from V and 6 bases from J, the gap between germline ends came to 3 bases. The chain's CDR3 is CAWSVLNEQFF. In nucleotides, the CDR3 is TGTGCCTGGAGTGTCCTCAATGAGCAGTTCTTC. The variable domain in full, with the rest retrieved from reference TRBV30 and TRBJ2-1, is SQTIHQWPATLVQPVGSPLSLECTVEGTSNPNLYWYRQAAGRGLQLLFYSVGIGQISSEVPQNLSASRPQDRQFILSSKKLLLSDSGFYLCAWSVLNEQFFGPGTRLTVL.

The genes are TRBV7-2 and TRBJ1-1; D is unclear. CDR1 is SGHTA and CDR2 is FQGNSA in the germline V gene. V was pared by 5 bases and J by 0 bases, with 13 bases between. This CDR3 is built from 15 residues. The CDR3 region is CASSLNGGVNTEAFF. CDR3 nucleotide sequence: TGTGCCAGCAGCCTAAACGGTGGGGTGAACACTGAAGCTTTCTTT.

V gene TRBV5-1 combines with J gene TRBJ1-1, with D uncertain. The CDR3 extends over 12 amino acids. Germline assignment: CDR1 SGHRS and CDR2 YFSETQ. V was trimmed by 0 bases and J by 5 bases, leaving 5 bases between them. The chain's CDR3 is CASSLGATEAFF. The CDR3 DNA sequence: TGCGCCAGCAGCTTGGGTGCGACTGAAGCTTTCTTT.

This CDR3 is CSASAGVGYTF. CDR3 nucleotides: TGCAGTGCTAGCGCAGGGGTTGGCTACACCTTC. The chain couples TRBV20-1 to TRBJ1-2; a weak D match, TRBD1 (6 bases). The germline gives CDR1 DFQATT, CDR2 SNEGSKA (reference sequence). V was pared by 3 bases and J by 7 bases, with 9 bases between. This CDR3 has 11 residues.

The chain recombines TRBV20-1 with TRBJ2-5; D may be TRBD2 (6 bases). The CDR3 sequence is 11 residues long. The germline V and J ends were trimmed by 8 bases and 7 bases, with 14 bases remaining between them. CDR1 and CDR2 (germline): DFQATT, SNEGSKA (reference sequence). CDR3 region: CSPLLGGTQYF. The CDR3 region has the DNA TGCAGTCCTTTATTGGGGGGGACCCAGTACTTC.

This clone appeared a single time. The V call is TRBV5-1, the J call TRBJ1-2; D perhaps matches TRBD1 (6 bases). Deletions cut 1 base from V and 4 bases from J, with 17 bases between. Germline V gene lookup returns CDR1 SGHRS and CDR2 YFSETQ. The CDR3 has 16 residues. The CDR3 region is CASSLSGGRGAYGYTF. The CDR3 DNA is TGCGCCAGCAGCTTGTCCGGGGGGCGAGGTGCCTATGGCTACACCTTC.

This clone was observed a few times. The chain uses TRBV30 and TRBJ2-5; D might be TRBD1 (5 bases). V lost 4 bases and J 2 bases, leaving 8 bases between the germline ends. Germline V CDR1 and CDR2: GTSNPN, SVGIG (reference sequence). This CDR3 region has 12 residues. CDR3 protein: CAWNAGQETQYF. CDR3 nucleotides: TGTGCCTGGAATGCAGGGCAAGAGACCCAGTACTTC.

This clone has more than one count but fewer than ten. The V call is TRBV7-9, the J call TRBJ1-1; 8 bases are shared with TRBD1. Trimming removed 5 bases from V and 2 bases from J; junction bases left unmatched: 7. This CDR3 spans 15 amino acids. CDR1 and CDR2 from the germline V gene are SEHNR and FQNEAQ (reference sequence). CDR3: CASSRNRGINTEAFF. The CDR3 DNA sequence: TGTGCCAGCAGCCGTAACAGGGGGATAAACACTGAAGCTTTCTTT.

V is TRBV5-1 and J is TRBJ1-2; weak D call: TRBD1 (5 bases). The ends were cut back, 4 bases at V and 3 bases at J, with 7 bases in the middle. CDR1 and CDR2 (germline): SGHRS, YFSETQ. The CDR3 spans 12 residues. Here the CDR3 DNA reads TGCGCCAGCAGCCCGACAGACTATGGCTACACCTTC. Translating it yields CASSPTDYGYTF.

This clone has just a few counts. V is TRBV29-1 and J is TRBJ1-5; TRBD1 is a possible D gene (6 bases). The CDR3 is made up of 12 amino acids. Between the trimmed V and J ends, which lost 6 bases and 4 bases, there was a span of 10 bases. CDR1 and CDR2 from the germline V gene are SQVTM and ANQGSEA. As DNA, the CDR3 is TGCAGCGTGGGACAACAGAATCAGCCCCAGCATTTT. Translated, it gives CSVGQQNQPQHF.

This clone has only a few counts. CDR3 protein: CAGSDLNTGELFF. The CDR3 region has the DNA TGTGCCGGTTCGGACTTGAACACCGGGGAGCTGTTTTTT. The genes are TRBV28 and TRBJ2-2; D is possibly TRBD2 (5 bases). The CDR3 length is 13 residues. Germline V gene sequence: CDR1 MDHEN, CDR2 SYDVKM. V lost 11 bases and J 1 base, leaving 11 bases between the germline ends. Complete variable domain (other parts from reference TRBV28 and TRBJ2-2): DVKVTQSSRYLVKRTGEKVFLECVQDMDHENMFWYRQDPGLGLRLIYFSYDVKMKEKGDIPEGYSVSREKKERFSLILESASTNQTSMYLCAGSDLNTGELFFGEGSRLTVL.

This clone has only a few counts. The chain uses TRBV7-2 and TRBJ1-1; tentative D call: TRBD1 (5 bases). V gave up 2 bases and J gave up 2 bases, with 12 bases separating them. The CDR3 consists of 15 residues. Germline V CDR1 and CDR2: SGHTA, FQGNSA. The CDR3 nucleotides read TGTGCCAGCAGCTTAAGGGGAGGAGGAAACACTGAAGCTTTCTTT. Amino acids: CASSLRGGGNTEAFF.

Here the CDR3 reads CATSRDRRPGNTIYF. The CDR3 bases are TGTGCCACCAGCAGAGATCGTCGACCTGGAAACACCATATATTTT. The rearrangement uses TRBV15 and TRBJ1-3, with no clear D. V was pared by 0 bases and J by 2 bases, with 8 bases between. CDR1 LNHNV and CDR2 YYDKDF come from the germline V gene (reference sequence). The length of the CDR3 is 15 residues.

The chain links TRBV4-1 to TRBJ1-6; D ambiguous. The CDR3 length is 16 residues. The germline V gene encodes CDR1 MGHRA and CDR2 YSYEKL. The V and J ends lost 2 bases and 10 bases respectively, with 18 bases between them. CDR3 loop: CASSQLLISGGSPLHF. The DNA of the CDR3 is TGCGCCAGCAGCCAACTCCTAATCTCAGGAGGGTCACCCCTCCACTTT.

The V call is TRBV5-1, the J call TRBJ1-5; D is perhaps TRBD1 (5 bases). V was pared by 4 bases and J by 6 bases, with 11 bases between. Germline assignment: CDR1 SGHRS and CDR2 YFSETQ. There are 13 residues in the CDR3. CDR3 bases: TGCGCCAGCAGCGAGGGGATGTCTCAGCCCCAGCATTTT. Translation: CASSEGMSQPQHF.

The chain is built from TRBV6-5 and TRBJ2-3; D unclear. Per the germline V gene, CDR1 is MNHEY and CDR2 is SVGAGI. V was trimmed by 7 bases and J by 13 bases, leaving 18 bases between them. The CDR3 has 12 amino acids. The CDR3 here is CASTLPGRYEYF. Written as DNA, the CDR3 is TGTGCCAGCACCCTTCCTGGACGTTACGAGTATTTT.

This clone has just a few counts. V gene TRBV7-3 combines with J gene TRBJ2-1; TRBD2 aligns across 11 bases. Germline V gene lookup returns CDR1 SGHTA and CDR2 FQGTGA. CDR3 size: 14 residues. Trimming cost V 2 bases and J 9 bases; bases outside gene matches: 3. DNA of the CDR3: TGTGCCAGCAGCTTACGACTAGCGGGGACTGAGCAGTTCTTC. Translation: CASSLRLAGTEQFF. Combining the CDR3 with reference TRBV7-3 and TRBJ2-1 gives the whole variable domain GAGVSQTPSNKVTEKGKYVELRCDPISGHTALYWYRQSLGQGPEFLIYFQGTGAADDSGLPNDRFFAVRPEGSVSTLKIQRTERGDSAVYLCASSLRLAGTEQFFGPGTRLTVL.

This clone is a singleton in its sample. The chain joins TRBV7-2 to TRBJ2-3; 7 positions match TRBD1. J gave up 2 bases and V 3 bases, and 2 bases lay outside the gene matches. The CDR3 covers 14 residues. Germline CDR1 is SGHTA and CDR2 is FQGNSA. Here the CDR3 reads CASSLTGFTDTQYF. Here the CDR3 DNA reads TGTGCCAGCAGCTTGACAGGGTTCACAGATACGCAGTATTTT.

This chain joins TRBV19 and TRBJ2-1, with 7 bases matching TRBD2. The CDR3 is 17 amino acids. CDR1 LNHDA and CDR2 SQIVND come from the germline V gene (reference sequence). V shed 4 bases and J 8 bases; nucleotides not matched to a gene: 17. CDR3 coding DNA: TGTGCCAGTAGTACCCTCCTACGCGGGGGACTTTTGGATGAGCAGTTCTTC. Translation: CASSTLLRGGLLDEQFF.

The chain uses TRBV7-8 and TRBJ2-3; TRBD1 or TRBD2 may be the D gene (5 bases each). The length of the CDR3 is 16 residues. Trimming took 5 bases from V and 0 from J, leaving 15 bases between them. Germline-derived CDR1 and CDR2 are SGHVS and FQNEAQ. CDR3: CASSVRRDPSTDTQYF. The CDR3 DNA sequence: TGTGCCAGCAGCGTCCGCCGGGACCCTAGCACAGATACGCAGTATTTT.

For this clone: The germline gene is not matched at one end of the junction; a read error may be the cause. The same CDR3 can be traced to other DNA sequences in this sample. V gene TRBV30 combines with J gene TRBJ1-5; TRBD1 matches 8 bases. CDR3 length equals 14 residues. Germline V gives CDR1 GTSNPN, CDR2 SVGIG (reference sequence). The CDR3 DNA is TGTGCCTGGAGTACCTCAGGGGGCAACCAGCCCCAGCATTTT. The encoded protein is CAWSTSGGNQPQHF.

This clone was recorded a few times. The rearrangement links TRBV6-1 to TRBJ1-5; TRBD1 is a possible D gene (5 bases). The CDR3 length is 13 residues. Germline V gene lookup returns CDR1 MNHNS and CDR2 SASEGT. V lost 3 bases and J 4 bases, leaving 7 bases between the germline ends. In DNA, the CDR3 is TGTGCCAGCAGTGACAGGACAAATCAGCCCCAGCATTTT. Translating gives CASSDRTNQPQHF.

J is TRBJ2-3 and V is TRBV30; 13 bases align to TRBD2. The CDR3 runs 14 residues. CDR1 and CDR2 from the germline V gene are GTSNPN and SVGIG (reference sequence). V gave up 5 bases and J gave up 1 base; unmatched junction bases: 0. Here the CDR3 reads CAWGLAGGTDTQYF. The CDR3 DNA reads TGTGCCTGGGGACTAGCGGGGGGCACAGATACGCAGTATTTT. The full variable domain, its missing parts supplied by reference TRBV30 and TRBJ2-3, is SQTIHQWPATLVQPVGSPLSLECTVEGTSNPNLYWYRQAAGRGLQLLFYSVGIGQISSEVPQNLSASRPQDRQFILSSKKLLLSDSGFYLCAWGLAGGTDTQYFGPGTRLTVL.

The chain couples TRBV5-6 to TRBJ1-6, with 9 bases aligning to TRBD1. The ends lost 6 bases at V and 10 bases at J; junction bases unmatched: 5. This CDR3 has 13 residues. Germline loops: CDR1 SGHDT, CDR2 YYEEEE. This CDR3 reads CASTGTGRSPLHF. The CDR3 DNA reads as TGTGCCAGCACCGGGACAGGGCGCTCACCCCTCCACTTT.